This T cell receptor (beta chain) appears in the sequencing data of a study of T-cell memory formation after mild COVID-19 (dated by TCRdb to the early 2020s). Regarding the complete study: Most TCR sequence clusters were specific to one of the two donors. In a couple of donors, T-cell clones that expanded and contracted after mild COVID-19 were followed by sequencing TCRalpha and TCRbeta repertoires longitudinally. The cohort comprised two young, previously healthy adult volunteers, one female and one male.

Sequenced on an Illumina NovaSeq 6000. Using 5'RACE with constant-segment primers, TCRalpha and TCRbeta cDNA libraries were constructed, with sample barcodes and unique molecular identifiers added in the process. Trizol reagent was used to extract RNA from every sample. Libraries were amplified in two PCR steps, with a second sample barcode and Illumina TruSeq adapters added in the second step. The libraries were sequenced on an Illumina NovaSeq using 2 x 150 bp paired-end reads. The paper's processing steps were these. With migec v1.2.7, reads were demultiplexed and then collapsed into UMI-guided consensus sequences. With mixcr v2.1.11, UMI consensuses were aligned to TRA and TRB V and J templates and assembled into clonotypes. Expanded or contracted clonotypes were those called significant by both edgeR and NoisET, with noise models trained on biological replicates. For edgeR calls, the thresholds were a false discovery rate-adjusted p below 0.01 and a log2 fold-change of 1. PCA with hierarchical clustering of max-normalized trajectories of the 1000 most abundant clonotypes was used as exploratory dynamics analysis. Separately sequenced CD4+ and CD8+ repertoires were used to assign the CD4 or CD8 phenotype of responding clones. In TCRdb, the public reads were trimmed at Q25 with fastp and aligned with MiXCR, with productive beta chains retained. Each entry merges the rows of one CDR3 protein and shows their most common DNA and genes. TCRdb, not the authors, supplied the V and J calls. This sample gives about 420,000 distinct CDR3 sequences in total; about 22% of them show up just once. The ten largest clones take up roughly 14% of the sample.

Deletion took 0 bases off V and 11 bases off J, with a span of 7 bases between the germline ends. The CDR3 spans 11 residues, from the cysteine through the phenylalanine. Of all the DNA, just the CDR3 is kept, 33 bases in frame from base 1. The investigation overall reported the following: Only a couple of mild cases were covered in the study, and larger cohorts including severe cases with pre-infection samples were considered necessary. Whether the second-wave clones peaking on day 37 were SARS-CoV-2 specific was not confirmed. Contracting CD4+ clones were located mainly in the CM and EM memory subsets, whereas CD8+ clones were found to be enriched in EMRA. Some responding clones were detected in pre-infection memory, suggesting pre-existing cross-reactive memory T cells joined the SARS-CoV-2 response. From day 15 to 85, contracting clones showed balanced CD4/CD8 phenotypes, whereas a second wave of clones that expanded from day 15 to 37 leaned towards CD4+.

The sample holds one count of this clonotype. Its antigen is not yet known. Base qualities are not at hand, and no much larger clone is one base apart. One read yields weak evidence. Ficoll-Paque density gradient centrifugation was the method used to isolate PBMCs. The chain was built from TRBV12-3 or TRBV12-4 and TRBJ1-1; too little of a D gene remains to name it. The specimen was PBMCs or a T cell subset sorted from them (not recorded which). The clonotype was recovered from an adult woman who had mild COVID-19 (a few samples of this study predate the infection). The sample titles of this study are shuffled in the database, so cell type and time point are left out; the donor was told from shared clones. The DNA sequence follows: TGTGCCAGCAGTTTAGCGAGAGGGGCTTTCTTT. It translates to CASSLARGAFF.